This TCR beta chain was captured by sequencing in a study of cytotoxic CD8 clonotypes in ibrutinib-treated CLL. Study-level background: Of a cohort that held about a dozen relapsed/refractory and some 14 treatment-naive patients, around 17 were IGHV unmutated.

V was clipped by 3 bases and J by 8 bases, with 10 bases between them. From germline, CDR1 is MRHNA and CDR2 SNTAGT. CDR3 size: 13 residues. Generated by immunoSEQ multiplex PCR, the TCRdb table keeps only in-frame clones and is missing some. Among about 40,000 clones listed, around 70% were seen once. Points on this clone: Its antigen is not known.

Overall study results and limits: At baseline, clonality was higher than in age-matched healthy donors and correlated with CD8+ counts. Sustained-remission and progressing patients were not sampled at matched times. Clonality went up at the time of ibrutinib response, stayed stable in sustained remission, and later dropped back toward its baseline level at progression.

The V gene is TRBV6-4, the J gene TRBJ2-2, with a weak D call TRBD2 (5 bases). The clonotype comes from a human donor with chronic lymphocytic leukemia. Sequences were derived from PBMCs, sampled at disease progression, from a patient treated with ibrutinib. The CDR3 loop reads CASSDGESGELFF. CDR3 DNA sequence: TGTGCCAGCAGTGATGGGGAGAGTGGGGAGCTGTTTTTT.